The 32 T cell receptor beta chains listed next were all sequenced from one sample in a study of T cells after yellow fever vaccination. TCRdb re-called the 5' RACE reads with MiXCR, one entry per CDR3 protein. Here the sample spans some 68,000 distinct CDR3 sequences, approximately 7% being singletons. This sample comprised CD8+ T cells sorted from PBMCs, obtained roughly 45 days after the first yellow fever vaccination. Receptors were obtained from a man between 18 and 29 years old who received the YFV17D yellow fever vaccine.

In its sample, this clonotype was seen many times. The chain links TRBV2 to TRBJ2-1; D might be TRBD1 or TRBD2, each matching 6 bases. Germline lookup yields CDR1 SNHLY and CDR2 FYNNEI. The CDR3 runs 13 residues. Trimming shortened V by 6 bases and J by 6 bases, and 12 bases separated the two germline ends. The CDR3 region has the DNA TGTGCCAGCAGCGGGGGCGTGACCAATGAGCAGTTCTTC. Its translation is CASSGGVTNEQFF.

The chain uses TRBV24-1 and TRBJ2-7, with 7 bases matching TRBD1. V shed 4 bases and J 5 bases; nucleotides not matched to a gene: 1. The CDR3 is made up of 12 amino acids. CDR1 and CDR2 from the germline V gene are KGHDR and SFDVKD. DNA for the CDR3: TGTGCCACCAGTGAAACAGGGGACGAGCAGTACTTC. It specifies CATSETGDEQYF.

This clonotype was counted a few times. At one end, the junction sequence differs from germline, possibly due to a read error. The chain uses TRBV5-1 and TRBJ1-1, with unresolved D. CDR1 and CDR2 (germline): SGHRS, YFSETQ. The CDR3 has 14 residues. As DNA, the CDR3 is TGCGCCAGCAGCTTGGTGGGCTCGAACGCTGAAGCTTTCTTT. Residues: CASSLVGSNAEAFF.

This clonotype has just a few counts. DNA for the CDR3: TGCAGTGCTAGACCCTTGCGGGGGGGCCTCTACAATGAGCAGTTCTTC. It codes for CSARPLRGGLYNEQFF. The chain is built from TRBV20-1 and TRBJ2-1; 9 bases agree with TRBD2. CDR3 length equals 16 residues. V trimming: 2 bases; J trimming: 3 bases; junction bases outside the gene matches: 8. Germline CDR1 and CDR2: DFQATT and SNEGSKA (reference sequence).

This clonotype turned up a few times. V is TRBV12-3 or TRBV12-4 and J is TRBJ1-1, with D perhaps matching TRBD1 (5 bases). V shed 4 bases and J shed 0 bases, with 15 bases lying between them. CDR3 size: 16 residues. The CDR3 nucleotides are TGTGCCAGCAGTTGGGGACGTCTAATTATGAACACTGAAGCTTTCTTT. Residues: CASSWGRLIMNTEAFF.

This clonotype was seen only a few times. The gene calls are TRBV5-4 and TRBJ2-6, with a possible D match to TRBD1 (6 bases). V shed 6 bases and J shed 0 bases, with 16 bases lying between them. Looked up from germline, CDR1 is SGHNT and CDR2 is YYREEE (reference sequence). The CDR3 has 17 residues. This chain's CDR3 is CASNWDTSSSGANVLTF. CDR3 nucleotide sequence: TGTGCCAGCAACTGGGACACATCATCCTCTGGGGCCAACGTCCTGACTTTC.

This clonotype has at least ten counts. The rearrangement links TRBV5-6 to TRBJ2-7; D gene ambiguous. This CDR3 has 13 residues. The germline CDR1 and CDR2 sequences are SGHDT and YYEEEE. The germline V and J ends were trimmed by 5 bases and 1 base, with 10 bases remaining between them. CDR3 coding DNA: TGTGCCAGCAGATTGACTGAGTCCTACGAGCAGTACTTC. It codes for CASRLTESYEQYF. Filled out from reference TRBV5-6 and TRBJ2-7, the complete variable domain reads DAGVTQSPTHLIKTRGQQVTLRCSPKSGHDTVSWYQQALGQGPQFIFQYYEEEERQRGNFPDRFSGHQFPNYSSELNVNALLLGDSALYLCASRLTESYEQYFGPGTRLTVT.

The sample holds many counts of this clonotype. The CDR3 bases are TGTGCCAGCAGTTTAGGCGGGGGACCTAGCACAGATACGCAGTATTTT. This codes for CASSLGGGPSTDTQYF. V and J are TRBV12-3 or TRBV12-4 and TRBJ2-3; 7 nucleotides agree with TRBD2. This CDR3 has 16 residues. V shed 1 base, J shed 0 bases, and the junction held 4 bases outside the gene matches.

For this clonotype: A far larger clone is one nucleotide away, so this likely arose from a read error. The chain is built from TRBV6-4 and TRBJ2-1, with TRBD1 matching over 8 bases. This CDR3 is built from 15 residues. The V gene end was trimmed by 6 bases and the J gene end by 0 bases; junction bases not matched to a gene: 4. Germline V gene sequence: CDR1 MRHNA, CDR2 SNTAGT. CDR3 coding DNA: TGTGCCAGCAGCCCGACAGGGGTCTCCTACAATGAGCAGTTCTTC. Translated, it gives CASSPTGVSYNEQFF.

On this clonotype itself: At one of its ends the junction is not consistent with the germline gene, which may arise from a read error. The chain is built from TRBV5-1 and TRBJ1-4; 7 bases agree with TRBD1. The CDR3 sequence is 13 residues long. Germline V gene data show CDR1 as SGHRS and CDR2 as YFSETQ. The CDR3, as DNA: TGCGCCAGCCGACAGGGATCTAAAGAAAAACTGTTTTTT. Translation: CASRQGSKEKLFF.

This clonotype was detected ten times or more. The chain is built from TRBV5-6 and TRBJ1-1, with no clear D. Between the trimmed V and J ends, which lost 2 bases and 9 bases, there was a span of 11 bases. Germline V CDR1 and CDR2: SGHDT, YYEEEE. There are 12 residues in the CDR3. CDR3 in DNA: TGTGCCAGCAGCTTACTTACTACGAAAGCTTTCTTT. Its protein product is CASSLLTTKAFF.

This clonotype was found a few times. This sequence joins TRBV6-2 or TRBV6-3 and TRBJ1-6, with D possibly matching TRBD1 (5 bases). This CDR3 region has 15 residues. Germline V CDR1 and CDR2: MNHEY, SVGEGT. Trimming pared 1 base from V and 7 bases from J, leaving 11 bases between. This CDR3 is CASSYLGTSNSPLHF. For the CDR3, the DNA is TGTGCCAGCAGTTACTTGGGGACCAGCAATTCACCCCTCCACTTT.

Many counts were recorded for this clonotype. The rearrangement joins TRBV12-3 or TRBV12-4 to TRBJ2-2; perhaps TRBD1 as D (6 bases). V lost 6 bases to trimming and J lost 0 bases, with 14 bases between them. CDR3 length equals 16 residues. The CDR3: CASSFRGYTNTGELFF. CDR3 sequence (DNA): TGTGCCAGCAGCTTCAGGGGTTATACGAACACCGGGGAGCTGTTTTTT.

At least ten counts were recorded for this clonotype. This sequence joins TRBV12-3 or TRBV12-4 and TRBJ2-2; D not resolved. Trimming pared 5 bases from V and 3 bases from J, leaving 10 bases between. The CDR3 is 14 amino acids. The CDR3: CASSPVSYTGELFF. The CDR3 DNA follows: TGTGCCAGCAGTCCAGTGTCCTACACCGGGGAGCTGTTTTTT.

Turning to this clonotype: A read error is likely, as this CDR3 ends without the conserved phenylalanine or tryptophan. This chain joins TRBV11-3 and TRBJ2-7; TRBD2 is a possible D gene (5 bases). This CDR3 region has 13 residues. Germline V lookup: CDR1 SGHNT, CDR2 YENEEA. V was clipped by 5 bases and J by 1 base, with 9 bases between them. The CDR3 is CASSPRGSYEQYL. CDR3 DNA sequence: TGTGCCAGCAGCCCACGGGGTTCCTACGAGCAGTACCTC.

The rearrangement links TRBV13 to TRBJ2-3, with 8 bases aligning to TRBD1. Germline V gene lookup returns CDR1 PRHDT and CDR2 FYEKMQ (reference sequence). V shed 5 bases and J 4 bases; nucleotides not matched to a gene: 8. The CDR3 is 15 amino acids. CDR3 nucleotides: TGTGCCAGCAGCCCCCGGACAGGGTCCTCAGATACGCAGTATTTT. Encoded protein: CASSPRTGSSDTQYF. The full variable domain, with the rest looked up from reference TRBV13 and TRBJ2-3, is AAGVIQSPRHLIKEKRETATLKCYPIPRHDTVYWYQQGPGQDPQFLISFYEKMQSDKGSIPDRFSAQQFSDYHSELNMSSLELGDSALYFCASSPRTGSSDTQYFGPGTRLTVL.

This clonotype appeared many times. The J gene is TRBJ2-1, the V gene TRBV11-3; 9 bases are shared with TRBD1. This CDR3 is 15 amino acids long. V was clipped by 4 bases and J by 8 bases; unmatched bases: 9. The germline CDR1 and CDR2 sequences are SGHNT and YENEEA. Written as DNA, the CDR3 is TGTGCCAGCAGCTACCTCGACAGGGGGATCGATGAGCAGTTCTTC. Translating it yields CASSYLDRGIDEQFF.

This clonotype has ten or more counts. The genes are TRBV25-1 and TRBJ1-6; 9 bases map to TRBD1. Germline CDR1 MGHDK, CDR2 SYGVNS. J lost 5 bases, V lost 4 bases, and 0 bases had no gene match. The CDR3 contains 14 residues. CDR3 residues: CASSGQGDNSPLHF. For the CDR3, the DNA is TGTGCCAGCAGTGGACAGGGGGATAATTCACCCCTCCACTTT.

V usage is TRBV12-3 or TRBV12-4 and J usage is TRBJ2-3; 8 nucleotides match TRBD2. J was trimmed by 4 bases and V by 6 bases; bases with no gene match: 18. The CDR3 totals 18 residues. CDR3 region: CASSPGTAGTSGSDTQYF. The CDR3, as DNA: TGTGCCAGCAGCCCCGGGACCGCCGGGACTAGTGGCTCAGATACGCAGTATTTT.

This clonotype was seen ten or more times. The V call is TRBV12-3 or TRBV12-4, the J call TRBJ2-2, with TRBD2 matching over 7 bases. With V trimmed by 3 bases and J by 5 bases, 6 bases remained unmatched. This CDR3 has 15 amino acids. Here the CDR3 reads CASSFGGVHTGELFF. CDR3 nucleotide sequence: TGTGCCAGCAGTTTTGGGGGGGTTCATACCGGGGAGCTGTTTTTT.

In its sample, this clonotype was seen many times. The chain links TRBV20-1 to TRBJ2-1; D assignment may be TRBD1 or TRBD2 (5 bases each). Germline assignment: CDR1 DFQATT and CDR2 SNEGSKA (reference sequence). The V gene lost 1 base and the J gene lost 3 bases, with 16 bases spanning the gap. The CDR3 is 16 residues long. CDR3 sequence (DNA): TGCAGTGCTAGAGTTGGGGGAACCTTAGACTACAATGAGCAGTTCTTC. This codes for CSARVGGTLDYNEQFF.

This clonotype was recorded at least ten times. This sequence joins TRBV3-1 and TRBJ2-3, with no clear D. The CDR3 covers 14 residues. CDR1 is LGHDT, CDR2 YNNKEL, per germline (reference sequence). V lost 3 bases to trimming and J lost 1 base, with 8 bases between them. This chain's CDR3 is CASSQTGRTDTQYF. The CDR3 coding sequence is TGTGCCAGCAGCCAGACGGGTCGCACAGATACGCAGTATTTT.

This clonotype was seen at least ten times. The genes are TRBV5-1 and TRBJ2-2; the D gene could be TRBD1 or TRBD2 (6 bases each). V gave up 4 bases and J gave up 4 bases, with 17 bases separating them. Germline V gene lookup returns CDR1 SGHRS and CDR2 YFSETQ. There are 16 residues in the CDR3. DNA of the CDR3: TGCGCCAGCAGCGCCCCTGGGGGGCATGGCACCGGGGAGCTGTTTTTT. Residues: CASSAPGGHGTGELFF.

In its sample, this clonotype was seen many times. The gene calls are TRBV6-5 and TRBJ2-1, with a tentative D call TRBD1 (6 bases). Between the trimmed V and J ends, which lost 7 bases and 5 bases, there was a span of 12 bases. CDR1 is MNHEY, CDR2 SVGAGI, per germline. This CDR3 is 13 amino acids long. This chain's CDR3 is CASTTPGDNEQFF. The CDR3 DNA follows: TGTGCCAGCACTACTCCAGGGGACAATGAGCAGTTCTTC.

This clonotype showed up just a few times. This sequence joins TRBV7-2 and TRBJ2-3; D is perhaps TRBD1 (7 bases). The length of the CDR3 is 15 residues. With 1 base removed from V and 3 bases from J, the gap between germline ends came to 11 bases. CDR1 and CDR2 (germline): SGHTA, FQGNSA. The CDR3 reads CASSLGRGRTDTQYF. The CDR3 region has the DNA TGTGCCAGCAGCTTAGGCAGGGGGAGGACAGATACGCAGTATTTT.

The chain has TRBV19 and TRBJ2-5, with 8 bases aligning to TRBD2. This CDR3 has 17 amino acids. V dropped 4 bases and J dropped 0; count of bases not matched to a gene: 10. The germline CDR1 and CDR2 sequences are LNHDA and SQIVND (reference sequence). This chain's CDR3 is CASSTGLSGLDQETQYF. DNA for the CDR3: TGTGCCAGTAGTACAGGGTTGTCGGGACTAGACCAAGAGACCCAGTACTTC.

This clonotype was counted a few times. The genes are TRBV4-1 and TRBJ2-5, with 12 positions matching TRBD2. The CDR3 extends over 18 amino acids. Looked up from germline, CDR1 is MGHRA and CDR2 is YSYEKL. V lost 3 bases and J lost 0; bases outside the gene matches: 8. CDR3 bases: TGCGCCAGCAGCCAGACGGTACGACTAGCGGGGGACCAAGAGACCCAGTACTTC. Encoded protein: CASSQTVRLAGDQETQYF.

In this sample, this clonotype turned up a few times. The CDR3 bases are TGCGCCAGCAGCTTGGCGGCAGGACAACTCACAGATACGCAGTATTTT. Translated: CASSLAAGQLTDTQYF. The rearrangement uses TRBV5-1 and TRBJ2-3; a weak D match, TRBD1 (5 bases). Germline-derived CDR1 and CDR2 are SGHRS and YFSETQ. Between the trimmed V and J ends, which lost 0 bases and 2 bases, there was a span of 13 bases. This CDR3 is built from 16 residues.

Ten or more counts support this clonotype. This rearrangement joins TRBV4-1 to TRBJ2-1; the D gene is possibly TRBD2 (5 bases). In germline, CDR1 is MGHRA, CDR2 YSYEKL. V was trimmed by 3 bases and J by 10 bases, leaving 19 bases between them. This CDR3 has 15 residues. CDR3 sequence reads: CASSHPDGLLLEQFF. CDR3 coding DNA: TGCGCCAGCAGCCATCCTGACGGACTCCTTTTGGAGCAGTTCTTC.

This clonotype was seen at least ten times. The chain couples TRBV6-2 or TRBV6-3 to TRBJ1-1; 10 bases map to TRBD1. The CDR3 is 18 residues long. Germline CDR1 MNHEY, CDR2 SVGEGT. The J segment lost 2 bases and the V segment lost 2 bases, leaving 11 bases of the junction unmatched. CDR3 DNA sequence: TGTGCCAGCAGTTACAACCCTTCCGGGACAGGGGCCAACACTGAAGCTTTCTTT. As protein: CASSYNPSGTGANTEAFF.

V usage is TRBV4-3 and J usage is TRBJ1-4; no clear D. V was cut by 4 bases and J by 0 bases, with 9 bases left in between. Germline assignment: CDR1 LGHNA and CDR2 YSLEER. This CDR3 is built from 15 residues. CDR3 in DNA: TGCGCCAGCAGCCGAAACATTGCAACTAATGAAAAACTGTTTTTT. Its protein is CASSRNIATNEKLFF.

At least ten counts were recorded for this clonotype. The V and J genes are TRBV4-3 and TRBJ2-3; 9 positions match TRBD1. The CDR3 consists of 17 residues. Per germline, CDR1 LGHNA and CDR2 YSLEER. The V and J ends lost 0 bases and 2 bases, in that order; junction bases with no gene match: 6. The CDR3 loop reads CASSQESGTGTTDTQYF. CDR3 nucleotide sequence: TGCGCCAGCAGCCAAGAATCCGGGACAGGGACCACAGATACGCAGTATTTT.